One sample yielded the 10 T cell receptor beta chains listed below, sequenced in a study of blood T cells in healthy people across ages. It was with a sample-barcoded 5' primer and a J-beta primer mix that a second PCR of roughly 6 to 12 cycles was run. TCRdb fed the 5' RACE reads into MiXCR, producing one record per CDR3 protein. The sample shows about 1 million distinct CDR3 sequences, under 30% of them seen only once. This same sample was also part of a study on T cells of mothers and their children.

Material for sequencing was blood. The receptors derive from a girl aged 2 to 9 in good health.

With regard to this clonotype: Its ends do not fully match the called genes, so a read error is possible. The gene calls are TRBV28 and TRBJ2-1, with D possibly being TRBD1 (7 bases). This CDR3 spans 14 amino acids. Germline V gives CDR1 MDHEN, CDR2 SYDVKM. The CDR3 here is CASSLEGAFNEQLF. The DNA of the CDR3 is TGTGCCAGCAGTTTGGAGGGGGCGTTTAATGAGCAGCTCTTC.

This sequence joins TRBV13 and TRBJ2-1, with D perhaps matching TRBD2 (7 bases). V shed 5 bases and J shed 5 bases, with 16 bases lying between them. In germline, CDR1 is PRHDT, CDR2 FYEKMQ (reference sequence). The CDR3 loop spans 15 amino acids. CDR3 region: CASSGGGGIHNEQFF. As DNA, the CDR3 is TGTGCCAGCAGCGGGGGGGGCGGGATTCACAATGAGCAGTTCTTC.

This clonotype has a count of ten or more. This chain connects TRBV27 to TRBJ2-1, with 7 positions matching TRBD2. After removal of 10 bases from V and 2 bases from J, the junction contained 8 bases not matched to a gene. Looked up from germline, CDR1 is MNHEY and CDR2 is SMNVEV (reference sequence). The CDR3 sequence is 14 residues long. The CDR3 loop is CATSTSRAYNEQFF. DNA for the CDR3: TGTGCCACCTCGACTAGCCGGGCCTACAATGAGCAGTTCTTC.

The chain couples TRBV29-1 to TRBJ2-7; the D gene is possibly TRBD1 (6 bases). The CDR3 sequence is 13 residues long. The V gene lost 6 bases and the J gene lost 1 base, with 13 bases spanning the gap. CDR1 and CDR2 from the germline V gene are SQVTM and ANQGSEA. CDR3: CSVQGGISYEQYF. The CDR3 bases are TGCAGCGTGCAAGGGGGAATATCCTACGAGCAGTACTTC.

This clonotype has a handful of counts. One end of the junction varies from germline; a read error may be responsible. The chain carries TRBV10-3 and TRBJ2-5; 9 nucleotides agree with TRBD2. Per germline, CDR1 ENHRY and CDR2 SYGVKD. This CDR3 has 14 amino acids. CDR3 in amino acids: CAIGAGGLQETQYF. The CDR3 DNA follows: TGTGCCATCGGTGCGGGGGGGCTCCAAGAGACCCAGTATTTC.

The gene calls are TRBV7-8 and TRBJ2-7; TRBD1 agrees at 7 bases. The V and J ends lost 6 bases and 0 bases, in that order; junction bases with no gene match: 11. The germline CDR1 and CDR2 sequences are SGHVS and FQNEAQ. This CDR3 has 16 residues. CDR3 region: CASRANRGAISYEQYF. CDR3 in DNA: TGTGCCAGCAGGGCGAACAGGGGCGCTATCTCCTACGAGCAGTACTTC.

The V gene is TRBV9, the J gene TRBJ2-3; D remains unclear. The germline V gene has CDR1 SGDLS and CDR2 YYNGEE. The CDR3 runs 16 residues. The V end lost 4 bases, the J end lost 1 base, and 16 bases lay between the germline ends. Written as DNA, the CDR3 is TGTGCCAGCAGCCCCCTTCCGGTGTCGGGCACAGATACGCAGTATTTT. Its protein is CASSPLPVSGTDTQYF.

This clonotype has just a few counts. J is TRBJ2-3 and V is TRBV4-3; 8 bases line up with TRBD2. Germline values: CDR1 LGHNA, CDR2 YSLEER. CDR3 length: 16 amino acids. The V gene end was trimmed by 6 bases and the J gene end by 2 bases; junction bases not matched to a gene: 10. Here the CDR3 DNA reads TGCGCCAGCAGTCAACATGGCGGGGGGCCCACAGATACGCAGTATTTT. This translates into CASSQHGGGPTDTQYF.

The chain is built from TRBV9 and TRBJ1-2, with no clear D. Between the trimmed V and J ends, which lost 2 bases and 0 bases, there was a span of 5 bases. Germline CDR1 SGDLS, CDR2 YYNGEE. The CDR3 runs 13 residues. The DNA for the CDR3 is TGTGCCAGCAGCGTTTCGTCTAACTATGGCTACACCTTC. Its translation: CASSVSSNYGYTF.

Comment on this clonotype: A junction boundary mismatches the germline segment, possibly from a read error. The chain links TRBV6-2 or TRBV6-3 to TRBJ1-5, with D tentatively TRBD1 (6 bases). Germline V gene lookup returns CDR1 MNHEY and CDR2 SVGEGT. This CDR3 has 15 residues. CDR3 sequence: CASNYNRVGNQPQHF. CDR3 sequence (DNA): TGTGCCAGCAATTACAACAGGGTGGGGAATCAGCCCCAGCATTTT.